The 17 T cell receptor beta chains presented below share a single source sample, sequenced in a study of T cells in Graves' hyperthyroidism and ophthalmopathy. Authors of the study amplified TCR beta CDR3 regions from RNA transcripts. Carried out on the TCR CDR3, a first-round RT-PCR used the HTBI primer set. TCRdb redid the calling of the multiplex PCR reads with MiXCR, one entry per CDR3 protein. The table shows some 510,000 distinct CDR3 sequences, with around 20% occurring only once. Material for sequencing was blood. The receptors originated from a young man with Graves' hyperthyroidism.

This clonotype was counted many times. The chain is built from TRBV7-2 and TRBJ2-7, with 9 bases identical to TRBD1. This CDR3 is 15 amino acids long. The V and J ends lost 1 base and 5 bases, in that order; junction bases with no gene match: 6. Germline CDR1 and CDR2: SGHTA and FQGNSA. As DNA, the CDR3 is TGTGCCAGCAGCTTAGTTTCGGGACAGGGTCACGAGCAGTACTTC. Translation gives CASSLVSGQGHEQYF.

Remarks on this clonotype: A read error may produce the germline difference seen at one junction end. V and J are TRBV20-1 and TRBJ2-7; D tentatively reads TRBD1 or TRBD2 (5 bases each). The CDR3 covers 15 residues. Germline V gene sequence: CDR1 DFQATT, CDR2 SNEGSKA (reference sequence). The CDR3 DNA sequence: TGCAGTGCTAGAGATTGGCTAGAGGGGACCTACGATCAGTACTTC. Protein: CSARDWLEGTYDQYF.

This clonotype was seen only a few times. This chain uses TRBV11-2 with TRBJ2-7; TRBD1 agrees at 9 bases. The V gene's germline CDR1 is SGHAT and CDR2 FQNNGV. The ends lost 6 bases at V and 3 bases at J; junction bases unmatched: 9. The CDR3 loop spans 15 amino acids. The chain's CDR3 is CASSTAGTGIYEQYF. DNA for the CDR3: TGTGCCAGCAGTACGGCCGGGACAGGGATCTACGAGCAGTACTTC.

The rearrangement joins TRBV6-2 or TRBV6-3 to TRBJ2-7; D might be TRBD2 (6 bases). V lost 0 bases, J lost 5 bases, and 14 bases lay in between. The CDR3 is 15 amino acids. CDR1 MNHEY and CDR2 SVGEGT come from the germline V gene. CDR3 amino acids: CASSYSPGAIHEQYF. The CDR3 DNA reads TGTGCCAGCAGTTACTCGCCGGGAGCGATCCACGAGCAGTACTTC.

The chain is built from TRBV20-1 and TRBJ1-2; the D is unclear. Trimming took 0 bases from V and 3 from J, leaving 11 bases between them. This CDR3 has 14 amino acids. The germline V gene has CDR1 DFQATT and CDR2 SNEGSKA (reference sequence). The CDR3 region is CSARDEVFHYGYTF. In DNA, the CDR3 is TGCAGTGCTAGAGATGAGGTGTTCCACTATGGCTACACCTTC.

This clonotype was recorded many times. The gene calls are TRBV19 and TRBJ1-1; 8 bases agree with TRBD1. The CDR3 totals 15 residues. CDR1 is LNHDA, CDR2 SQIVND, per germline (reference sequence). Trimming cost V 1 base and J 5 bases; bases outside gene matches: 6. CDR3 DNA: TGTGCCAGTAGTATAGGGACAGGGCGGAATACTGAAGCTTTCTTT. Its translation: CASSIGTGRNTEAFF. The full variable domain, completed using reference TRBV19 and TRBJ1-1, is DGGITQSPKYLFRKEGQNVTLSCEQNLNHDAMYWYRQDPGQGLRLIYYSQIVNDFQKGDIAEGYSVSREKKESFPLTVTSAQKNPTAFYLCASSIGTGRNTEAFFGQGTRLTVV.

The chain joins TRBV20-1 to TRBJ2-5; TRBD1 agrees at 11 bases. This CDR3 is 15 amino acids long. Germline CDR1 is DFQATT and CDR2 is SNEGSKA (reference sequence). Trimming took 6 bases from V and 7 from J; bases not matched to a gene: 13. CDR3 sequence: CSAIPGQGETGTQYF. The CDR3 DNA reads as TGCAGTGCCATCCCGGGACAGGGGGAGACGGGGACCCAGTACTTC.

This clonotype was seen repeatedly, ten times or more. The chain uses TRBV6-1 and TRBJ1-1, with a tentative D call TRBD1 (5 bases). Between the trimmed V and J ends, which lost 3 bases and 2 bases, there was a span of 10 bases. The CDR3 is 14 residues long. In germline, CDR1 is MNHNS, CDR2 SASEGT. The CDR3, as DNA: TGTGCCAGCAGTGATTTGACAGCTAACACTGAAGCTTTCTTT. Translating it yields CASSDLTANTEAFF.

V gene TRBV2 combines with J gene TRBJ1-2, with no clear D. The CDR3 has 13 residues. Trimming removed 6 bases at V and 3 bases at J, with 11 bases between. The V gene's germline CDR1 is SNHLY and CDR2 FYNNEI. CDR3 nucleotides: TGTGCCAGCAGGGACTCCGGAGACTATGGCTACACCTTC. The encoded protein is CASRDSGDYGYTF. The variable domain in full, with the rest retrieved from reference TRBV2 and TRBJ1-2, is EPEVTQTPSHQVTQMGQEVILRCVPISNHLYFYWYRQILGQKVEFLVSFYNNEISEKSEIFDDQFSVERPDGSNFTLKIRSTKLEDSAMYFCASRDSGDYGYTFGSGTRLTVV.

The chain combines TRBV27 with TRBJ2-4; 7 bases are shared with TRBD2. V lost 5 bases, J lost 8 bases, and 6 bases stayed unmatched. The CDR3 contains 13 residues. Germline CDR1 reads MNHEY; CDR2 reads SMNVEV (reference sequence). The CDR3 spells CASSPGRGDIQYF. For the CDR3, the DNA is TGTGCCAGCAGTCCTGGGAGGGGTGACATTCAGTACTTC.

The chain combines TRBV4-1 with TRBJ1-5; D not resolved. CDR3 length: 17 residues. The V end lost 1 base, the J end lost 4 bases, and 17 bases lay between the germline ends. Germline V gene data show CDR1 as MGHRA and CDR2 as YSYEKL. CDR3 DNA sequence: TGCGCCAGCAGCCAAGGCGGCGGAATAGCCGGGAATCAGCCCCAGCATTTT. This encodes CASSQGGGIAGNQPQHF.

Many counts were recorded for this clonotype. V gene TRBV6-5 combines with J gene TRBJ2-7; D is possibly TRBD2 (5 bases). Per germline, CDR1 MNHEY and CDR2 SVGAGI. The V end was cut by 0 bases, the J end by 3 bases, with 9 bases between. The CDR3 spans 14 residues. The CDR3 reads CASSYSKDFYEQYF. In DNA form, the CDR3 reads TGTGCCAGCAGTTACTCGAAGGACTTCTACGAGCAGTACTTC.

The J gene is TRBJ2-7, the V gene TRBV20-1; TRBD2 matches at 9 bases. The germline V gene encodes CDR1 DFQATT and CDR2 SNEGSKA (reference sequence). J lost 2 bases, V lost 3 bases, and 8 bases had no gene match. CDR3 length: 15 amino acids. The CDR3, as DNA: TGCAGTGCTAGTCCCGGTGCTAGCGGGACCTACGAGCAGTACTTC. This codes for CSASPGASGTYEQYF.

The sample holds many counts of this clonotype. V and J are TRBV24-1 and TRBJ1-2, with D perhaps TRBD1 (5 bases). Trimming shortened V by 4 bases and J by 6 bases, and 17 bases separated the two germline ends. In germline, CDR1 is KGHDR, CDR2 SFDVKD. This CDR3 has 15 residues. The CDR3 sequence: CATSETNRNWDGYTF. The CDR3 DNA reads TGTGCCACCAGTGAAACTAACAGGAATTGGGATGGCTACACCTTC.

This chain links TRBV10-1 with TRBJ1-5; TRBD1 might be the D (6 bases). Germline V gene lookup returns CDR1 WNHNN and CDR2 SYGVQD (reference sequence). The CDR3 is 17 amino acids. Between the trimmed V and J ends, which lost 4 bases and 0 bases, there was a span of 16 bases. The CDR3: CASSVPGTNHSNQPQHF. The CDR3 DNA sequence: TGCGCCAGCAGTGTGCCAGGGACAAACCATAGCAATCAGCCCCAGCATTTT.

This clonotype occurred many times. J is TRBJ2-7 and V is TRBV20-1, with 11 bases matching TRBD1. After removal of 5 bases from V and 3 bases from J, the junction contained 6 bases not matched to a gene. The CDR3 has 14 residues. CDR1 and CDR2 from the germline V gene are DFQATT and SNEGSKA (reference sequence). DNA of the CDR3: TGCAGTGCTGACCGGGACAGGGGGAGCTACGAGCAGTACTTC. As protein: CSADRDRGSYEQYF.

This clonotype was seen many times. The rearrangement joins TRBV11-2 to TRBJ2-7; no clear D gene. Germline V CDR1 and CDR2: SGHAT, FQNNGV. V was pared by 5 bases and J by 4 bases, with 15 bases between. This CDR3 contains 14 residues. The CDR3 loop reads CASSLQRFGYEQYF. CDR3 DNA: TGTGCCAGCAGCCTACAACGGTTCGGATACGAGCAGTACTTC.